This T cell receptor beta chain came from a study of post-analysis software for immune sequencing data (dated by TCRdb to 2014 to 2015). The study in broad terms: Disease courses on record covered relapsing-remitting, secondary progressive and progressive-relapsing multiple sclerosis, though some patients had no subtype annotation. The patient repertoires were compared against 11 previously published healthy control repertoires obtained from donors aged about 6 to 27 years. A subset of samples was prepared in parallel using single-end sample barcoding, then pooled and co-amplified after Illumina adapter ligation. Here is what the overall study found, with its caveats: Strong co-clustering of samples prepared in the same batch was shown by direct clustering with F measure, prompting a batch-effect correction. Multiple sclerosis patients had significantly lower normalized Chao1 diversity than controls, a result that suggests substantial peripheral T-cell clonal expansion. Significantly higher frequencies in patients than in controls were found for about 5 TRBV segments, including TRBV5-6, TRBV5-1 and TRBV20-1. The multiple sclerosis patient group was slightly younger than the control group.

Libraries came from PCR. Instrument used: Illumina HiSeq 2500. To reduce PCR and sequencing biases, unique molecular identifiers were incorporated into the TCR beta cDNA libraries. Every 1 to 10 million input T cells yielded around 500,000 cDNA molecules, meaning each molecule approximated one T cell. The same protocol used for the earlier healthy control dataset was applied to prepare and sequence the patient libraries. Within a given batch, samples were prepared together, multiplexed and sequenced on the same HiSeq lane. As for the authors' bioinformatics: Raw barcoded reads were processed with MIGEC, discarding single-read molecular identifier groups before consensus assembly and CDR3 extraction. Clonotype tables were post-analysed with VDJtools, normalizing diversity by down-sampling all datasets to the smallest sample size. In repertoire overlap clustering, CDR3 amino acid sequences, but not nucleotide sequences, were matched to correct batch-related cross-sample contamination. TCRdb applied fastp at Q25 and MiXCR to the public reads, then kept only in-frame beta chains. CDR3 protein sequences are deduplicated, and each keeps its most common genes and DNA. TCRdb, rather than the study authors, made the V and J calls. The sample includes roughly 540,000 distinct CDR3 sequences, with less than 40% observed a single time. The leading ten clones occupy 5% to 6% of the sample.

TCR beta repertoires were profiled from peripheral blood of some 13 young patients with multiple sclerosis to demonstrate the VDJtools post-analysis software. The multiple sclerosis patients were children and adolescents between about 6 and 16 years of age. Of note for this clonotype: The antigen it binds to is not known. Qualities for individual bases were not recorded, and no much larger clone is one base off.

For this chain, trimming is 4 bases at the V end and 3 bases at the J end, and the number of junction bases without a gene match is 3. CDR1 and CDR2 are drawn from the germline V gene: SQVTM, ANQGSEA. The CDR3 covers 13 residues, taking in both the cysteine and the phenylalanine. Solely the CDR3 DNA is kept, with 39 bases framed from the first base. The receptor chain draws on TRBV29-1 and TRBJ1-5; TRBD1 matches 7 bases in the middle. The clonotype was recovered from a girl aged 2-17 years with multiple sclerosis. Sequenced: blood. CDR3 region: CSVGQGLNQPQHF. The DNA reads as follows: TGCAGCGTTGGACAGGGCCTCAATCAGCCCCAGCATTTT.